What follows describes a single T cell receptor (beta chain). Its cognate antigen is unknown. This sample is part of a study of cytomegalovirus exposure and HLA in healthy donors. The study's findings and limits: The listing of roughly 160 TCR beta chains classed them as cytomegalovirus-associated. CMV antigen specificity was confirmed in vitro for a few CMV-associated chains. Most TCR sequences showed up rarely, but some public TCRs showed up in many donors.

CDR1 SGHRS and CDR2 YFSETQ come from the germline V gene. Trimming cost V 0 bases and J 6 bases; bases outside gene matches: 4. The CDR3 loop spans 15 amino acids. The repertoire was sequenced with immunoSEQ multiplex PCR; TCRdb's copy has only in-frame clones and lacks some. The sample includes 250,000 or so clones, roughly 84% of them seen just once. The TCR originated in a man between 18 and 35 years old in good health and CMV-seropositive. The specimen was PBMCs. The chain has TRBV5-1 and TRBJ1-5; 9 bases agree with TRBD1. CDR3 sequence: CASSLGGTGIQPQHF. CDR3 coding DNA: TGCGCCAGCAGCTTGGGTGGGACAGGGATTCAGCCCCAGCATTTT.